These 21 T cell receptor beta chains came from one sample sequenced in a study of breast tumors, draining lymph nodes, adjacent tissues. TCRdb reanalysed the multiplex PCR reads using MiXCR and keeps one entry per CDR3 protein. This sample has approximately 190,000 distinct CDR3 sequences, with roughly 31% found just once. The lymph nodes were axillary draining lymph nodes from breast cancer patients. Sequenced input: axillary lymph node tissue. The receptors were sampled from a female donor with breast cancer. Some clones in this sample may be carry-over from other donors' samples.

The rearrangement links TRBV6-5 to TRBJ1-2; possible D gene TRBD1, 5 bases. CDR1 is MNHEY and CDR2 is SVGAGI in the germline V gene. V lost 5 bases to trimming and J lost 4 bases, with 11 bases between them. This CDR3 comprises 13 residues. The DNA of the CDR3 is TGTGCCAGCAGTCGGGACGGATCCTATGGCTACACCTTC. Protein: CASSRDGSYGYTF.

Comments on this clonotype: This clone may be a read error of a much larger clone one base away. The chain uses TRBV20-1 and TRBJ2-7; D gene uncertain. Per germline, CDR1 DFQATT and CDR2 SNEGSKA (reference sequence). The CDR3 runs to 13 residues. CDR3 bases: TGCAGTGCTAGGGGGTCAGAGCCGTACGCGCAGTACTTC. It is translated as CSARGSEPYAQYF.

This clonotype was detected many times. The chain is built from TRBV15 and TRBJ2-7; 7 bases agree with TRBD1. The trim removed 1 base at V and 4 bases at J, leaving 4 bases unmatched. Germline CDR1 is LNHNV and CDR2 is YYDKDF (reference sequence). The length of the CDR3 is 14 residues. The CDR3 region has the DNA TGTGCCACCAGCAGAGGAGGGGGCGGGTACGAGCAGTACTTC. It specifies CATSRGGGGYEQYF.

J is TRBJ1-5 and V is TRBV25-1; D unclear. The ends were cut back, 10 bases at V and 4 bases at J, with 17 bases in the middle. This CDR3 has 14 amino acids. Germline CDR1 and CDR2: MGHDK and SYGVNS. The CDR3 loop is CAKAHRMGNQPQHF. As DNA, the CDR3 is TGTGCCAAGGCCCACCGGATGGGTAATCAGCCCCAGCATTTT.

The chain carries TRBV28 and TRBJ2-2; unclear D gene. The CDR3 is made up of 16 amino acids. Germline V gives CDR1 MDHEN, CDR2 SYDVKM. Trimming took off 1 base at V and 4 bases at J, with 13 bases between the two ends. CDR3 nucleotides: TGTGCCAGCAGTTTATTGGGGTCGCTGGGCACCGGGGAGCTGTTTTTT. Its protein product is CASSLLGSLGTGELFF.

This clonotype occurred many times. The chain couples TRBV5-1 to TRBJ1-2; TRBD1 is a possible D gene (6 bases). V shed 0 bases and J shed 0 bases, with 15 bases lying between them. This CDR3 is 17 amino acids long. Germline V gene data show CDR1 as SGHRS and CDR2 as YFSETQ. The CDR3 sequence: CASSLEGQTYANYGYTF. For the CDR3, the DNA is TGCGCCAGCAGCTTGGAAGGACAGACTTACGCTAACTATGGCTACACCTTC.

This clonotype appeared a few times. This may be a read error: a much more frequent sequence differs by one nucleotide. The gene calls are TRBV20-1 and TRBJ2-5; D call uncertain. Germline V gene lookup returns CDR1 DFQATT and CDR2 SNEGSKA (reference sequence). The CDR3 sequence is 12 residues long. The CDR3 DNA reads TGCAGTGCTAGATTGTACCAAGAGTCCCAGTACTTC. Protein: CSARLYQESQYF.

This clonotype was picked up many times. The chain joins TRBV11-2 to TRBJ2-6; no firm D call. Germline CDR1 is SGHAT and CDR2 is FQNNGV. Trimming stripped 1 base from V and 4 bases from J, with 17 bases between. CDR3 size: 18 residues. CDR3 in DNA: TGTGCCAGCAGCTTAGTTGCCTCGGCGGTCTCAGGGGCCAACGTCCTGACTTTC. It encodes CASSLVASAVSGANVLTF.

This clonotype was found many times. This chain joins TRBV7-8 and TRBJ2-1, with 11 positions matching TRBD2. The V gene end was trimmed by 5 bases and the J gene end by 2 bases; junction bases not matched to a gene: 5. The CDR3 runs to 16 residues. Germline values: CDR1 SGHVS, CDR2 FQNEAQ. DNA of the CDR3: TGTGCCAGCAGCCCCAGACTAGCGGGACCCTACAATGAGCAGTTCTTC. This sequence encodes CASSPRLAGPYNEQFF.

In regard to this clonotype: One end of the junction varies from germline; a read error may be responsible. This rearrangement joins TRBV11-1 to TRBJ2-4; 9 positions agree with TRBD2. Looked up from germline, CDR1 is SGHAT and CDR2 is FQDESV (reference sequence). The length of the CDR3 is 17 residues. CDR3 loop: CASRGGVAGAAKSIQYF. As DNA, the CDR3 is TGTGCCAGCAGGGGGGGGGTAGCGGGAGCGGCCAAAAGCATTCAGTACTTC.

This clonotype has a count of ten or more. The V call is TRBV29-1, the J call TRBJ2-3; 8 bases are a match to TRBD2. V dropped 1 base and J dropped 3; count of bases not matched to a gene: 12. This CDR3 is 17 amino acids long. CDR1 SQVTM and CDR2 ANQGSEA come from the germline V gene. The CDR3: CSVEGGGGREVTDTQYF. The CDR3 DNA reads TGCAGCGTTGAAGGAGGGGGTGGGCGGGAGGTAACAGATACGCAGTATTTT.

Concerning this clonotype: A read error may be the cause here, since a much bigger clone is one base away. The V and J genes are TRBV20-1 and TRBJ2-1, with D possibly TRBD2 on 5 matching bases. The V end lost 3 bases, the J end lost 9 bases, and 18 bases lay between the germline ends. CDR3 length equals 14 residues. The germline V gene has CDR1 DFQATT and CDR2 SNEGSKA (reference sequence). The CDR3 coding sequence is TGCAGTGCTAGTAACGAGGTGGAGGTTCCTGAGCAGTTCTTC. This encodes CSASNEVEVPEQFF.

This clonotype was recorded once. This may come from a read error, since a much larger clone is one base off. The chain couples TRBV28 to TRBJ2-7, with TRBD2 matching 8 bases. The CDR3 is 12 amino acids. Per the germline V gene, CDR1 is MDHEN and CDR2 is SYDVKM. In nucleotides, the CDR3 is TGTGCCAGCAGTCCCCCAGCGGGAGAGGAGCACTTC. Translation gives CASSPPAGEEHF.

A remark on this clonotype: This may arise from a read error, as a much more abundant clone is one base away. The chain combines TRBV3-1 with TRBJ2-7; possible D gene TRBD1, 6 bases. Germline values: CDR1 LGHDT, CDR2 YNNKEL (reference sequence). V was clipped by 4 bases and J by 2 bases, with 12 bases between them. This CDR3 contains 14 residues. The CDR3: CASSRREGAYEQYF. In nucleotides, the CDR3 is TGTGCCAGCAGCCGACGAGAGGGGGCCTACGAGCAGTACTTC.

This clonotype was detected only once. The chain links TRBV11-2 to TRBJ2-1; 10 bases agree with TRBD2. CDR3 length: 15 amino acids. With V trimmed by 6 bases and J by 0 bases, 2 bases remained unmatched. In germline, CDR1 is SGHAT, CDR2 FQNNGV. The DNA for the CDR3 is TGTGCCAGCAGGGTAGCGGGAGGCTCCTACAATGAGCAGTTCTTC. This codes for CASRVAGGSYNEQFF.

In this sample, this clonotype turned up many times. J is TRBJ2-7 and V is TRBV6-5; TRBD1 is a possible D gene (6 bases). Germline V gives CDR1 MNHEY, CDR2 SVGAGI. This CDR3 is built from 15 residues. Trimming removed 0 bases from V and 6 bases from J, with 15 bases in between. The CDR3 is CASSYSGHTGIEQYF. The CDR3 region has the DNA TGTGCCAGCAGTTACTCCGGCCACACAGGGATCGAGCAGTACTTC.

Ten or more counts support this clonotype. V and J are TRBV7-8 and TRBJ2-3; tentatively, D is TRBD2 (5 bases). With 0 bases removed from V and 0 bases from J, the gap between germline ends came to 10 bases. Per the germline V gene, CDR1 is SGHVS and CDR2 is FQNEAQ. The CDR3 loop spans 16 amino acids. The CDR3 loop is CASSLAASFSTDTQYF. Written as DNA, the CDR3 is TGTGCCAGCAGCTTAGCGGCTAGCTTCAGCACAGATACGCAGTATTTT.

In this sample, this clonotype turned up a few times. This clone may be a read error of a much larger clone one base away. The rearrangement uses TRBV20-1 and TRBJ2-7; no clear D gene. This CDR3 comprises 14 residues. The germline V gene encodes CDR1 DFQATT and CDR2 SNEGSKA (reference sequence). DNA for the CDR3: TGCAGTGCTAGACCCCCAAAGGGATCCTCCGAGCAGTACTTC. Its translation is CSARPPKGSSEQYF.

This clonotype has a count of ten or more. This chain uses TRBV27 with TRBJ2-7; possibly TRBD1 for D (5 bases). The CDR3 has 15 residues. Germline loops: CDR1 MNHEY, CDR2 SMNVEV (reference sequence). The V end lost 0 bases, the J end lost 2 bases, and 11 bases lay between the germline ends. The CDR3 spells CASSLSTELAYEQYF. CDR3 coding DNA: TGTGCCAGCAGTTTATCGACAGAGCTTGCCTACGAGCAGTACTTC.

The rearrangement links TRBV10-3 to TRBJ2-1, with 12 nucleotides matching TRBD1. After removal of 10 bases from V and 5 bases from J, the junction contained 12 bases not matched to a gene. The germline gives CDR1 ENHRY, CDR2 SYGVKD. The CDR3 runs to 16 residues. The CDR3 here is CATGTGGAGSNNEQFF. The CDR3 DNA sequence: TGTGCCACCGGGACAGGGGGCGCGGGGAGCAACAATGAGCAGTTCTTC.

In this sample, this clonotype turned up many times. The chain joins TRBV7-2 to TRBJ1-1; a possible D gene is TRBD1 (6 bases). The germline V gene has CDR1 SGHTA and CDR2 FQGNSA. V shed 8 bases and J shed 1 base, with 17 bases lying between them. The CDR3 length is 15 residues. DNA of the CDR3: TGTGCCAGCTCCCGTGGGGGGCGGAGGAACACTGAAGCTTTCTTT. Translated, it gives CASSRGGRRNTEAFF.